This T cell receptor beta chain comes out of a study of shared clonotypes between healthy human individuals. This clone was counted once. The repertoire was sequenced with immunoSEQ multiplex PCR; TCRdb's copy has only in-frame clones and lacks some. The sample gives fewer than 550,000 clones, 75% to 80% of which show up once; about an eighth is in the top ten. Looked up from germline, CDR1 is SGHTA and CDR2 is FQGNSA. The V gene lost 6 bases and the J gene lost 4 bases, with 18 bases spanning the gap. The CDR3 covers 15 residues. The sequenced sample consisted of PBMCs. The receptor was isolated from a woman between 40 and 50 years old in good health. Some clones in this sample may be carry-over from other donors' samples. V usage is TRBV7-2 and J usage is TRBJ1-1; D gene ambiguous. In nucleotides, the CDR3 is TGTGCCAGCAGTTTTATAGCAGGATTGTTCACTGAAGCTTTCTTT. Its protein product is CASSFIAGLFTEAFF.